Below, one T cell receptor beta chain is given with its context. These data come from a study of monozygotic twins with inflammatory bowel disease. Germline CDR1 SGHKS, CDR2 YYEKEE (reference sequence). The CDR3 consists of 17 residues. TCRdb reanalyzed the 5' RACE reads and collapses them to one entry per CDR3 protein, without DNA. This sample lists more than 300,000 distinct CDR3 sequences; its ten largest clones have approximately 2.4%. The V gene is TRBV5-5, the J gene TRBJ2-7; TCRdb gives TRBD2 as the D gene, but with no DNA this cannot be confirmed. This sequence originates from a human donor with ulcerative colitis or Crohn's disease, or a healthy co-twin of an affected twin (not recorded which). The sequenced sample consisted of blood. The CDR3 loop reads CASSPAPRDWYSYEQYF.